Below, 26 T cell receptor beta chains from the same sample are listed, as sequenced in a study of cytotoxic CD8 clonotypes in ibrutinib-treated CLL. Sequenced by immunoSEQ multiplex PCR; TCRdb stores in-frame clones only, minus some. There are roughly 24,000 clones in the sample; about 70% occur only once, and around 30% lies in the top ten. Specimen: PBMCs, collected after 24 months of ibrutinib treatment. All receptors come from a human donor with chronic lymphocytic leukemia.

A few counts support this clone. The chain recombines TRBV5-6 with TRBJ2-1; D gene ambiguous. The V and J ends lost 4 bases and 10 bases respectively, with 12 bases between them. CDR1 SGHDT and CDR2 YYEEEE come from the germline V gene. This CDR3 has 12 amino acids. The CDR3 loop is CASSPGPGEQFF. CDR3 bases: TGTGCCAGCAGCCCTGGGCCGGGCGAGCAGTTCTTC.

The chain has TRBV19 and TRBJ1-3, with a tentative D call TRBD1 (5 bases). CDR1 LNHDA and CDR2 SQIVND come from the germline V gene (reference sequence). This CDR3 is built from 16 residues. The V gene lost 3 bases and the J gene lost 2 bases, with 14 bases spanning the gap. The CDR3 DNA sequence: TGTGCCAGTAGTATGAGATGGGGGAGGACTGGAAACACCATATATTTT. It yields the protein CASSMRWGRTGNTIYF.

The rearrangement joins TRBV19 to TRBJ2-3; D perhaps matches TRBD1 (5 bases). CDR1 and CDR2 (germline): LNHDA, SQIVND (reference sequence). Trimming cost V 3 bases and J 2 bases, with 9 bases left between them. The CDR3 is 14 residues long. The CDR3 is CASSILDITDTQYF. The CDR3 nucleotides are TGTGCCAGTAGTATCCTGGACATCACAGATACGCAGTATTTT.

This clone has only one observation. The junction departs from germline at one end; a sequencing error may be responsible. The J gene is TRBJ2-1, the V gene TRBV5-1; the D is unclear. Germline CDR1 is SGHRS and CDR2 is YFSETQ. The CDR3 spans 15 residues. The chain's CDR3 is CASSFGSSSYNEQFF. The CDR3 nucleotides read TGTGCCAGCAGCTTCGGCAGTAGCTCCTACAATGAGCAGTTCTTC. The variable domain in full, with the rest retrieved from reference TRBV5-1 and TRBJ2-1, is KAGVTQTPRYLIKTRGQQVTLSCSPISGHRSVSWYQQTPGQGLQFLFEYFSETQRNKGNFPGRFSGRQFSNSRSEMNVSTLELGDSALYLCASSFGSSSYNEQFFGPGTRLTVL.

This chain joins TRBV2 and TRBJ2-1; D uncertain. Trimming took off 4 bases at V and 4 bases at J, with 8 bases between the two ends. Per germline, CDR1 SNHLY and CDR2 FYNNEI. This CDR3 region has 13 residues. The CDR3 reads CASSGLGYNEQFF. CDR3 nucleotides: TGTGCCAGCAGTGGCTTGGGGTACAATGAGCAGTTCTTC.

The chain uses TRBV11-2 and TRBJ1-5; D not certain. This CDR3 region has 12 residues. V lost 2 bases and J 7 bases, leaving 6 bases between the germline ends. Germline V lookup: CDR1 SGHAT, CDR2 FQNNGV. The CDR3 region has the DNA TGTGCCAGCAGCTTATTGGGCCAGCCCCAGCATTTT. Amino acid sequence: CASSLLGQPQHF.

V and J are TRBV19 and TRBJ2-1, with D uncertain. With 3 bases removed from V and 0 bases from J, the gap between germline ends came to 6 bases. Germline loops: CDR1 LNHDA, CDR2 SQIVND (reference sequence). CDR3 length equals 14 residues. CDR3 sequence (DNA): TGTGCCAGTAGTATCGGCGACTCCTACAATGAGCAGTTCTTC. Protein sequence: CASSIGDSYNEQFF. The complete variable domain, with remaining parts taken from reference TRBV19 and TRBJ2-1, reads DGGITQSPKYLFRKEGQNVTLSCEQNLNHDAMYWYRQDPGQGLRLIYYSQIVNDFQKGDIAEGYSVSREKKESFPLTVTSAQKNPTAFYLCASSIGDSYNEQFFGPGTRLTVL.

This clone showed up just once. The chain combines TRBV4-1 with TRBJ1-2; D unclear. V lost 0 bases and J lost 2, with 10 bases in between. CDR1 and CDR2 from the germline V gene are MGHRA and YSYEKL. The CDR3 runs 15 residues. CDR3 coding DNA: TGCGCCAGCAGCCAAGATGGACGGTTAAACTATGGCTACACCTTC. The encoded protein is CASSQDGRLNYGYTF.

This clone was detected only once. The chain combines TRBV10-1 with TRBJ2-7; 8 bases agree with TRBD2. In germline, CDR1 is WNHNN, CDR2 SYGVQD (reference sequence). The CDR3 is 14 residues long. V shed 0 bases and J 5 bases; nucleotides not matched to a gene: 3. The CDR3 region is CASSESGGGHEQYF. In DNA, the CDR3 is TGCGCCAGCAGTGAGTCCGGGGGGGGGCACGAGCAGTACTTC.

V gene TRBV19 combines with J gene TRBJ1-2; 8 bases are shared with TRBD1. Germline V gene sequence: CDR1 LNHDA, CDR2 SQIVND (reference sequence). The CDR3 runs to 13 residues. V dropped 7 bases and J dropped 8; count of bases not matched to a gene: 9. The CDR3 DNA reads TGTGCCAGTATGGGGGGGACAGGAAAAGGCTACACCTTC. Its translation: CASMGGTGKGYTF.

The chain links TRBV4-1 to TRBJ2-3; D is possibly TRBD2 (7 bases). The CDR3 runs 18 residues. Trimming shortened V by 2 bases and J by 3 bases, and 21 bases separated the two germline ends. Germline V CDR1 and CDR2: MGHRA, YSYEKL. This CDR3 is CASSQFEGGSWNTDTQYF. As DNA, the CDR3 is TGCGCCAGCAGCCAATTCGAGGGGGGGTCGTGGAATACAGATACGCAGTATTTT.

The chain carries TRBV15 and TRBJ1-1; D perhaps matches TRBD1 (6 bases). The germline V gene has CDR1 LNHNV and CDR2 YYDKDF (reference sequence). V lost 5 bases, J lost 3 bases, and 13 bases lay in between. This CDR3 region has 14 residues. The CDR3 DNA sequence: TGTGCCACCAGCGGACCGGACAGATACACTGAAGCTTTCTTT. Its translation: CATSGPDRYTEAFF.

The CDR3 is CASSQKSYLGEKLFF. CDR3 DNA: TGTGCCAGCAGTCAAAAATCCTACCTGGGGGAAAAACTGTTTTTT. The chain is built from TRBV5-4 and TRBJ1-4; the D is unclear. The CDR3 runs to 15 residues. CDR1 and CDR2 (germline): SGHNT, YYREEE (reference sequence). V lost 5 bases, J lost 8 bases, and 19 bases lay in between.

The chain has TRBV10-3 and TRBJ1-6; 8 positions match TRBD1. The V segment lost 10 bases and the J segment 0 bases; nucleotides outside the gene matches: 8. Germline V gene lookup returns CDR1 ENHRY and CDR2 SYGVKD. CDR3 length equals 16 residues. CDR3: CATRTGKSSYNSPLHF. The CDR3 DNA reads as TGTGCCACGAGGACAGGGAAGAGCTCCTATAATTCACCCCTCCACTTT.

On this clone: Germline and junction disagree at one end, which may indicate a read error. The chain couples TRBV7-7 to TRBJ2-3, with a possible D match to TRBD2 (7 bases). Germline-derived CDR1 and CDR2 are SSHAT and FNYEAQ (reference sequence). CDR3 length: 15 amino acids. CDR3 residues: CASSLQGRGADTQYF. The CDR3 nucleotides read TGTGCTAGCAGCTTACAGGGACGGGGGGCAGATACGCAGTATTTT.

The chain's CDR3 is CAISREIGNGYTF. The CDR3 DNA reads as TGTGCCATCAGTAGGGAAATTGGAAACGGCTACACCTTC. The V gene is TRBV10-3, the J gene TRBJ1-2, with no clear D. Trimming took off 5 bases at V and 8 bases at J, with 15 bases between the two ends. The CDR3 covers 13 residues. The germline V gene encodes CDR1 ENHRY and CDR2 SYGVKD.

In this sample, this clone is medium-sized (0.01 to 0.1%). V is TRBV10-3 and J is TRBJ1-2; the D gene is possibly TRBD1 (6 bases). The V and J ends lost 11 bases and 2 bases respectively, with 18 bases between them. The CDR3 spans 14 residues. The germline V gene encodes CDR1 ENHRY and CDR2 SYGVKD. This CDR3 reads CAGAGESSNYGYTF. The CDR3, as DNA: TGTGCCGGCGCAGGGGAATCCTCGAACTATGGCTACACCTTC.

The V gene is TRBV2, the J gene TRBJ1-1; D gene uncertain. CDR3 length equals 14 residues. CDR1 is SNHLY and CDR2 is FYNNEI in the germline V gene. Trimming stripped 3 bases from V and 4 bases from J, with 12 bases between. The chain's CDR3 is CASSDRRMGTEAFF. CDR3 nucleotides: TGTGCCAGCAGTGACAGACGAATGGGCACTGAAGCTTTCTTT.

This clone has just one count. This chain links TRBV19 with TRBJ1-1; TRBD1 matches 11 bases. The V gene's germline CDR1 is LNHDA and CDR2 SQIVND (reference sequence). The CDR3 consists of 17 residues. Unmatched junction bases numbered 13, after V lost 7 bases and J lost 3 bases. The DNA of the CDR3 is TGTGCCAGTACCCCAAACCGTGGGACAGGGGGTGACACTGAAGCTTTCTTT. Encoded protein: CASTPNRGTGGDTEAFF.

As to this clone: At one end the junction does not follow the germline gene, possibly because of a read error. Here the CDR3 reads CASSELSGGPIF. For the CDR3, the DNA is TGCGCCAGCAGTGAGTTATCGGGTGGCCCCATCTTT. V and J are TRBV10-2 and TRBJ1-1; the D is unclear. Looked up from germline, CDR1 is WSHSY and CDR2 is SAAADI. The length of the CDR3 is 12 residues.

This chain joins TRBV7-9 and TRBJ2-1; a possible D gene is TRBD1 (5 bases). V lost 4 bases and J lost 0, with 22 bases in between. The CDR3 has 19 amino acids. CDR1 is SEHNR, CDR2 FQNEAQ, per germline (reference sequence). CDR3 sequence reads: CASSSRNLDTSVSYNEQFF. Written as DNA, the CDR3 is TGTGCCAGCAGCTCCCGAAATTTGGACACATCAGTCTCCTACAATGAGCAGTTCTTC.

The chain has TRBV18 and TRBJ1-2, with 10 bases lining up with TRBD1. In germline, CDR1 is KGHSH, CDR2 LQKENI. The trim removed 1 base at V and 5 bases at J, leaving 4 bases unmatched. The CDR3 has 15 residues. The CDR3 DNA follows: TGTGCCAGCTCACCACGACAGGGGGCAGGGTATGGCTACACCTTC. Encoded protein: CASSPRQGAGYGYTF.

The genes are TRBV5-1 and TRBJ1-1; D unclear. Trimming cost V 7 bases and J 5 bases, with 15 bases left between them. Germline-derived CDR1 and CDR2 are SGHRS and YFSETQ. The CDR3 length is 13 residues. Here the CDR3 DNA reads TGCGCCAGCGGCAGAACGGGTCGGACTGAAGCTTTCTTT. Protein product: CASGRTGRTEAFF.

V usage is TRBV11-2 and J usage is TRBJ2-3; D unclear. The V gene lost 5 bases and the J gene lost 2 bases, with 11 bases spanning the gap. The CDR3 length is 14 residues. Germline V CDR1 and CDR2: SGHAT, FQNNGV. The CDR3 DNA reads as TGTGCCAGCAGCCCTCCCGACAACACAGATACGCAGTATTTT. It translates to CASSPPDNTDTQYF.

This clone was observed a single time. The J gene is TRBJ2-3, the V gene TRBV11-3, with TRBD1 as a possible D gene (7 bases). The CDR3 totals 14 residues. V lost 5 bases and J 2 bases, leaving 11 bases between the germline ends. Germline values: CDR1 SGHNT, CDR2 YENEEA. CDR3 sequence reads: CASSPGGSTDTQYF. The CDR3 nucleotides are TGTGCCAGCAGCCCAGGGGGGTCCACAGATACGCAGTATTTT.

The chain recombines TRBV21-1 with TRBJ2-1; no DNA check was done on the table's D call, TRBD2. TRBV21-1 is a recognized pseudogene. The CDR3 covers 16 residues. The CDR3 nucleotides are TGTGCCAGCAGCAAAGCAGCTAGCGGGGGTTTCTATGAGCAGTTCTTC. Protein: CASSKAASGGFYEQFF.